The rows below give T cell receptor beta chains drawn from one sample of a study of cytomegalovirus exposure and HLA in healthy donors. Only in-frame clones appear in the TCRdb table, and some are missing; sequencing was by immunoSEQ multiplex PCR. The sample lists roughly 160,000 clones; more than 70% were seen once. Sample: PBMCs. These receptors came from a middle-aged woman in good health and CMV-seropositive. The CDR3 runs from the conserved cysteine through the conserved F or W. D genes are given only for firm matches. Only some rows state a clone size, as once, few, many or a class for expanded clones.

14,TRBJ1-1,NA,NA,TRBV28,TGTGCCACCTCATTGAACACCTTCCCCTTCTTTGCTTTCTTT,CATSLNTFPFFAFF
16,TRBJ2-1,TRBD2,NA,TRBV4-2,TGTGCCAGCAGCCAAGATTCGCCTAGCGGGAGTAATGAGCAGTTCTTC,CASSQDSPSGSNEQFF
16,TRBJ1-1,NA,once,TRBV28,TGTGCCAGCAGTTTCTGGAGGCGGGTGGTACGCACTGAAGCTTTCTTT,CASSFWRRVVRTEAFF
15,TRBJ2-5,TRBD2,NA,TRBV6-5,TGTGCCAGCAGTCCCACTAGCGGGAGTTCGGAGACCCAGTACTTC,CASSPTSGSSETQYF
15,TRBJ2-1,NA,NA,TRBV14,TGTGCCAGCAGCCACCTAGCAGTGCGCTACAATGAGCAGTTCTTC,CASSHLAVRYNEQFF
17,TRBJ2-4,TRBD2,NA,TRBV7-9,TGTGCCAGCAGCTCCGGACTAGCGGGAGCGCCCGGAAACATTCAGTACTTC,CASSSGLAGAPGNIQYF
16,TRBJ2-1,TRBD2,NA,TRBV11-2,TGTGCCAGCAGCTTATTACGGGAGGGTCTGTTGAATGAGCAGTTCTTC,CASSLLREGLLNEQFF
11,TRBJ2-7,NA,NA,TRBV14,TGTGCCAGCAGCCTCAACTACGAGCAGTACTTC,CASSLNYEQYF
14,TRBJ1-1,NA,NA,TRBV11-3,TGTGCCAGCAGCCCCCAGGGGACCCACACTGAAGCTTTCTTT,CASSPQGTHTEAFF
14,TRBJ1-1,NA,NA,TRBV5-1,TGCGCCAGCAGCTCCCCGGGGTCAGGCACTGAAGCTTTCTTT,CASSSPGSGTEAFF
18,TRBJ2-5,NA,NA,TRBV4-1,TGCGCCAGCAGCGACTCCCCCCACCGTAAAACCCTCCAAGAGACCCAGTACTTC,CASSDSPHRKTLQETQYF
16,TRBJ2-2,TRBD2,NA,TRBV7-2,TGTGCCAGCAGACGAACTAGCGGGACCTACACCGGGGAGCTGTTTTTT,CASRRTSGTYTGELFF
14,TRBJ2-7,NA,NA,TRBV29-1,TGCAGCGTCGGCTCCTCCACAGGCACCTACGAGCAGTACTTC,CSVGSSTGTYEQYF
14,TRBJ2-3,TRBD2,NA,TRBV7-6,TGTGCCAGCAGCCTAGCGGGAGCGACAGATACGCAGTATTTT,CASSLAGATDTQYF
13,TRBJ1-5,TRBD1,NA,TRBV18,TGTGCCAGCTCACGGGACAGTAATCAGCCCCAGCATTTT,CASSRDSNQPQHF
11,TRBJ1-3,NA,few,TRBV7-9,TGTGCCAGCAGCTTGGAGTACACCATATATTTT,CASSLEYTIYF
12,TRBJ2-1,NA,NA,TRBV19,TGTGCCAGTAGTCACAAAGACGGGTTGCAGTTCTTC,CASSHKDGLQFF
15,TRBJ1-2,TRBD1,NA,TRBV4-3,TGCGCCAGCAGCCAAGAGTGGGACAGGGTATTCGGCTACACCTTC,CASSQEWDRVFGYTF
12,TRBJ1-1,NA,few,TRBV19,TGTGCCAGTAGTAGGGGAGACACTGAAGCTTTCTTT,CASSRGDTEAFF
16,TRBJ2-7,TRBD2,NA,TRBV4-2,TGTGCCAGCAGCCAAGAAGTAGGGCTAGCGGACTACGAGCAGTACTTC,CASSQEVGLADYEQYF
14,TRBJ2-3,TRBD2,few,TRBV11-2,TGTGCCAGCAGCTTAGTGCGGGAGTGGGATACGCAGTATTTT,CASSLVREWDTQYF
13,TRBJ1-1,NA,NA,TRBV18,TGTGCCAGCTCACCAAGTGAGTTCACTGAAGCTTTCTTT,CASSPSEFTEAFF
15,TRBJ2-3,TRBD2,once,TRBV7-3,TGTGCCAGCAGCTTATCTAGCGGGAGGGGAGATACGCAGTATTTT,CASSLSSGRGDTQYF
16,TRBJ1-1,NA,once,TRBV5-4,TGTGCCAGCAGCCCTCAACTGGCGACTATGAACACTGAAGCTTTCTTT,CASSPQLATMNTEAFF
15,TRBJ2-1,TRBD1,NA,TRBV7-2,TGTGCCAGCAGCTTAAGTGCAGGGGGCTACAATGAGCAGTTCTTC,CASSLSAGGYNEQFF
18,TRBJ1-2,TRBD1,NA,TRBV7-2,TGTGCCAGCAGCTATAGCGGGACAGGGGTGACAGCTAACTATGGCTACACCTTC,CASSYSGTGVTANYGYTF
13,TRBJ1-4,NA,NA,TRBV19,TGTGCCAGTAGTAACCGGGACATTTCAAAACTGTTTTTT,CASSNRDISKLFF
14,TRBJ2-5,NA,NA,TRBV5-1,TGCGCCAGCAGCTTCTCAGGGTACCAAGAGACCCAGTACTTC,CASSFSGYQETQYF
15,TRBJ2-5,NA,NA,TRBV28,TGTGCCAGCAGTTCGACAAATTGGGAAGCGGGGACCCAGTACTTC,CASSSTNWEAGTQYF
18,TRBJ1-5,TRBD1,NA,TRBV4-2,TGTGCCAGCAGCCAAAGCCTTACCGGGACAGCCGTAAATCAGCCCCAGCATTTT,CASSQSLTGTAVNQPQHF
14,TRBJ2-2,TRBD1,once,TRBV29-1,TGCAGCGTGGGATCCGGGACAGGGATCGGGGAGCTGTTTTTT,CSVGSGTGIGELFF
14,TRBJ2-7,TRBD1,few,TRBV7-2,TGTGCCAGCAGTTCAGACAGGGGTCGGTACGAGCAGTACTTC,CASSSDRGRYEQYF
16,TRBJ1-4,TRBD1,NA,TRBV5-6,TGTGCCAGCAGCTTGGGACAGGGAGCATCTAATGAAAAACTGTTTTTT,CASSLGQGASNEKLFF